The rows below give T cell receptor beta chains drawn from one sample of a study of blood T cell repertoires in COVID-19. Assay used: immunoSEQ multiplex PCR; TCRdb lists only in-frame clones, some missing. This repertoire shows some 300,000 clones, approximately 86% found once; its top ten account for 0.75% to 1%. Sequencing input: PBMCs or T cells enriched from blood (not recorded which). The receptor set was obtained from a woman younger than 45 who had recovered from COVID-19. Both conserved end residues are part of each CDR3. Not every row has a clone size; where given, it reads once, few, many or a size class.

j_call,clone_size,v_call,cdr3_aa
TRBJ2-1,.,TRBV5-1,CASSTRDRYNEQFF
TRBJ1-1,.,TRBV7-9,CASSYPRNTEAFF
TRBJ2-2,few,TRBV10-1,CASSPTRSNTGELFF
TRBJ1-6,.,TRBV28,CASSLGGARPLHF
TRBJ1-4,.,TRBV6-2/TRBV6-3,CASSYGQFNEKLFF
TRBJ2-7,.,TRBV7-2,CASSLGLAGRRLSYEQYF
TRBJ2-2,.,TRBV2,CASSDRSGWAGALNTGELFF
TRBJ2-5,.,TRBV20-1,CSASVFPLNPTGAQETQYF
TRBJ2-3,.,TRBV5-1,CASSWESGQITDTQYF
TRBJ2-7,.,TRBV5-6,CASSLSGQRGEQYF
TRBJ2-3,.,TRBV24-1,CATSDVSGRTSDTQYF
TRBJ2-7,.,TRBV6-2/TRBV6-3,CASSLAVSYEQYF
TRBJ1-2,.,TRBV4-1,CASSQPRLGYTF
TRBJ2-1,.,TRBV7-6,CASSLLTGRGFNEQFF
TRBJ2-6,.,TRBV19,CASSKVERSSGANVLTF
TRBJ2-3,.,TRBV24-1,CATSGVRDRVSDTQYF
TRBJ2-1,.,TRBV30,CAWSVTAGGFNEQFF
TRBJ1-5,.,TRBV24-1,CATSNGQGHQPQHF
TRBJ1-2,.,TRBV15,CATGTGSYGYTF
TRBJ2-7,.,TRBV7-2,CASSRDRASYEQYF